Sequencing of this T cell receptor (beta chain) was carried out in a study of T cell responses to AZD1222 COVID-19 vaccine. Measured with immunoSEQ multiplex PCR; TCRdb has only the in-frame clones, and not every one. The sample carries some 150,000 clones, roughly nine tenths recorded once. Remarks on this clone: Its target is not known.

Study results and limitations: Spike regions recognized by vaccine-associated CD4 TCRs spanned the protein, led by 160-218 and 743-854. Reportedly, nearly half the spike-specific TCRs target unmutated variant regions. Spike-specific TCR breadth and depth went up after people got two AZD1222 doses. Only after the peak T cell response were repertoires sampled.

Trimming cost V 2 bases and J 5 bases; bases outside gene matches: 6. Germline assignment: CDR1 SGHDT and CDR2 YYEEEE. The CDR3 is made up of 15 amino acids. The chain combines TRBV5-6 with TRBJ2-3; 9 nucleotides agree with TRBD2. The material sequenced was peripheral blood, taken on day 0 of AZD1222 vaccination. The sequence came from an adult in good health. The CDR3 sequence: CASSLGGGARDTQYF. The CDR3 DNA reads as TGTGCCAGCAGCTTAGGCGGGGGGGCCAGAGATACGCAGTATTTT.